One sample yielded the 16 T cell receptor beta chains listed below, sequenced in a study of long-term antiretroviral therapy in people with HIV. A v3.0 immunoSEQ assay was performed at survey level. Measured with immunoSEQ multiplex PCR; TCRdb has only the in-frame clones, and not every one. Among about 13,000 clones listed, 75% to 85% were seen once. Sequencing was performed on unsorted PBMCs, taken 3.2 years before starting antiretroviral therapy. Every receptor here comes from a man aged 40-49 years with HIV.

J is TRBJ1-1 and V is TRBV6-6; D is uncertain. V was pared by 2 bases and J by 11 bases, with 9 bases between. This CDR3 has 11 residues. Germline V lookup: CDR1 MNHNY, CDR2 SVGAGI (reference sequence). CDR3 sequence (DNA): TGTGCCAGCAGTTACATGGGTCTGGCTTTCTTT. Its translation: CASSYMGLAFF.

CDR3 nucleotide sequence: TGTGCCAGCAGCTTCCCGGTACAGAACACTGAAGCTTTCTTT. This encodes CASSFPVQNTEAFF. V and J are TRBV7-9 and TRBJ1-1; no firm D call. The CDR3 contains 14 residues. V was clipped by 3 bases and J by 1 base, with 9 bases between them. Germline V lookup: CDR1 SEHNR, CDR2 FQNEAQ (reference sequence).

The rearrangement links TRBV5-1 to TRBJ2-7, with 12 positions matching TRBD2. This CDR3 region has 15 residues. Per the germline V gene, CDR1 is SGHRS and CDR2 is YFSETQ. J lost 7 bases, V lost 7 bases, and 12 bases had no gene match. CDR3 sequence (DNA): TGCGCCAGCTCCGGACTAGCGGGGACGAAAGGGGAGCAGTACTTC. It yields the protein CASSGLAGTKGEQYF.

The rearrangement joins TRBV18 to TRBJ2-7, with 8 nucleotides matching TRBD1. The germline V gene encodes CDR1 KGHSH and CDR2 LQKENI. Germline trimming cut 1 base from V and 5 bases from J; bases unmatched to any gene: 7. The length of the CDR3 is 15 residues. This CDR3 reads CASSPQVTGVHEQYF. DNA for the CDR3: TGTGCCAGCTCACCACAGGTGACAGGGGTCCACGAGCAGTACTTC.

The V call is TRBV25-1, the J call TRBJ2-7; perhaps D is TRBD1 or TRBD2 (5 bases each). CDR1 and CDR2 from the germline V gene are MGHDK and SYGVNS. This CDR3 contains 14 residues. V dropped 2 bases and J dropped 3 bases, with 11 bases sitting between them. CDR3 sequence reads: CASSEPGPRYEQYF. The CDR3 coding sequence is TGTGCCAGCAGTGAACCGGGACCCCGCTACGAGCAGTACTTC.

The chain employs TRBV5-1 and TRBJ1-4, with D possibly matching TRBD1 (6 bases). The CDR3 has 15 amino acids. Looked up from germline, CDR1 is SGHRS and CDR2 is YFSETQ. V gave up 3 bases and J gave up 4 bases, with 13 bases separating them. The CDR3 protein is CASSWGGALNEKLFF. The CDR3 DNA is TGCGCCAGCAGCTGGGGGGGGGCCCTTAATGAAAAACTGTTTTTT.

The chain uses TRBV5-1 and TRBJ2-3; D remains ambiguous. With 1 base removed from V and 1 base from J, the gap between germline ends came to 7 bases. This CDR3 has 14 residues. Germline loops: CDR1 SGHRS, CDR2 YFSETQ. The CDR3 here is CASSLPGRTDTQYF. CDR3 DNA sequence: TGCGCCAGCAGCTTGCCTGGACGCACAGATACGCAGTATTTT.

The chain couples TRBV18 to TRBJ1-1; maybe TRBD1 (5 bases). Trimming cost V 2 bases and J 4 bases, with 11 bases left between them. Germline V gene sequence: CDR1 KGHSH, CDR2 LQKENI. The CDR3 runs 14 residues. CDR3 residues: CASSPVREATEAFF. The CDR3 nucleotides read TGTGCCAGCTCACCAGTCAGGGAGGCCACTGAAGCTTTCTTT.

The chain has TRBV18 and TRBJ1-1; D remains ambiguous. Per germline, CDR1 KGHSH and CDR2 LQKENI. V was cut by 4 bases and J by 1 base, with 16 bases left in between. The CDR3 consists of 16 residues. CDR3 nucleotides: TGTGCCAGCTCACTCTTCCCCCGTACTCAGAACACTGAAGCTTTCTTT. This gives the protein CASSLFPRTQNTEAFF.

This chain connects TRBV2 to TRBJ2-1, with D possibly called TRBD1 or TRBD2 (5 bases each). There are 13 residues in the CDR3. Germline lookup yields CDR1 SNHLY and CDR2 FYNNEI. The ends were cut back, 8 bases at V and 3 bases at J, with 11 bases in the middle. The CDR3 is CASCRDHYNEQFF. Here the CDR3 DNA reads TGTGCCAGCTGCCGGGACCACTACAATGAGCAGTTCTTC.

The gene calls are TRBV5-6 and TRBJ2-1, with 10 bases matching TRBD1. The germline V gene has CDR1 SGHDT and CDR2 YYEEEE. The CDR3 is made up of 15 amino acids. The V segment lost 3 bases and the J segment 6 bases; nucleotides outside the gene matches: 6. CDR3 amino acids: CASSSGQGDGNEQFF. The CDR3 bases are TGTGCCAGCAGCTCCGGACAGGGGGATGGCAATGAGCAGTTCTTC.

This clone was detected once. The V and J genes are TRBV5-5 and TRBJ2-1; 9 nucleotides align to TRBD2. V was clipped by 5 bases and J by 7 bases; unmatched bases: 7. This CDR3 contains 14 residues. Germline V lookup: CDR1 SGHKS, CDR2 YYEKEE (reference sequence). The CDR3 nucleotides are TGTGCCAGCAGGCCGGGACTAGCTGTGAATGAGCAGTTCTTC. Amino acids: CASRPGLAVNEQFF.

The rearrangement uses TRBV6-5 and TRBJ1-2, with TRBD1 as a possible D gene (6 bases). The V end was cut by 4 bases, the J end by 5 bases, with 14 bases between. Germline values: CDR1 MNHEY, CDR2 SVGAGI. This CDR3 is 14 amino acids long. Written as DNA, the CDR3 is TGTGCCAGCAGTTTTTACAGGGTAGGGTATGGCTACACCTTC. Encoded protein: CASSFYRVGYGYTF.

This chain links TRBV4-1 with TRBJ1-5; D may be TRBD1 (5 bases). V was shortened by 3 bases and J by 6 bases, with 21 bases between the two germline ends. Germline V gene lookup returns CDR1 MGHRA and CDR2 YSYEKL. The CDR3 loop spans 17 amino acids. The CDR3 DNA reads as TGCGCCAGCAGCCACGGTGGGCAGGGTAGCTCTGGTCAGCCCCAGCATTTT. Protein sequence: CASSHGGQGSSGQPQHF.

The rearrangement joins TRBV14 to TRBJ1-1; 7 bases align to TRBD1. This CDR3 is 14 amino acids long. Germline CDR1 reads SGHDN; CDR2 reads FVKESK. Losses at the gene ends were 4 bases for V and 4 bases for J; bases not matched to a gene: 6. CDR3: CASSRYRGSTEAFF. The CDR3 DNA sequence: TGTGCCAGCAGCCGTTACAGGGGATCCACTGAAGCTTTCTTT.

The rearrangement joins TRBV19 to TRBJ1-1; 7 positions match TRBD1. The V segment lost 3 bases and the J segment 7 bases; nucleotides outside the gene matches: 8. This CDR3 region has 14 residues. The germline gives CDR1 LNHDA, CDR2 SQIVND (reference sequence). CDR3 amino acids: CASSMTPTGNEAFF. CDR3 DNA sequence: TGTGCCAGTAGTATGACCCCGACAGGGAATGAAGCTTTCTTT. The variable domain in full, with the rest retrieved from reference TRBV19 and TRBJ1-1, is DGGITQSPKYLFRKEGQNVTLSCEQNLNHDAMYWYRQDPGQGLRLIYYSQIVNDFQKGDIAEGYSVSREKKESFPLTVTSAQKNPTAFYLCASSMTPTGNEAFFGQGTRLTVV.